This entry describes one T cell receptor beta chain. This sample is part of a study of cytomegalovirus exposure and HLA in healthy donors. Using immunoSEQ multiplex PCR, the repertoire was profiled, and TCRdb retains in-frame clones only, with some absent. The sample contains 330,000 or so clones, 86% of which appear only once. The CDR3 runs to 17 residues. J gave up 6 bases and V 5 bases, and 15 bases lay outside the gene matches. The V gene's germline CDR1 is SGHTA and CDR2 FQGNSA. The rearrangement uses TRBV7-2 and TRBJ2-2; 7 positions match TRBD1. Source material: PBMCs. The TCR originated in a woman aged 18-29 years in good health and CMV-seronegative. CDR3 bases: TGTGCCAGCAGCCGAGTTACTACAGGGGTTGAGGCCGGGGAGCTGTTTTTT. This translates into CASSRVTTGVEAGELFF.